This T cell receptor (beta chain) was recovered during a study of blood T cell repertoires in COVID-19. TCRdb's copy holds only in-frame clones and misses some; the assay was immunoSEQ multiplex PCR. The sample shows over 150,000 clones, over 80% of them seen only once. The material sequenced was peripheral blood. The sequence was obtained from a middle-aged woman with COVID-19, enrolled during active disease.

This CDR3 reads CASNNPGQGTGELFF. For the CDR3, the DNA is TGTGCCAGCAACAATCCGGGACAGGGTACCGGGGAGCTGTTTTTT. V gene TRBV6-5 combines with J gene TRBJ2-2; the match to TRBD1 covers 9 bases. The germline gives CDR1 MNHEY, CDR2 SVGAGI. Trimming cost V 7 bases and J 5 bases; bases outside gene matches: 8. The CDR3 consists of 15 residues.